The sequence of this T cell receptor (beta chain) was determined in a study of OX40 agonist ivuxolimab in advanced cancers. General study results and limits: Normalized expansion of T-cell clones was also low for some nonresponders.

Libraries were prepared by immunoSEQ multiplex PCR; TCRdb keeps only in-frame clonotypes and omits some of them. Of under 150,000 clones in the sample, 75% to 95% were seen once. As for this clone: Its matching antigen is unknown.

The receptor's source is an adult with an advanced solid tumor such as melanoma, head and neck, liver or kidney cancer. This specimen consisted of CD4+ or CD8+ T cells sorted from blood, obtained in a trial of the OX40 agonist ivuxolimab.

The CDR3 is CASLKGGLQETQYF. The CDR3 bases are TGTGCCAGCCTCAAGGGTGGGCTCCAAGAGACCCAGTACTTC. This chain uses TRBV6-6 with TRBJ2-5; no clear D gene. This CDR3 region has 14 residues. Trimming stripped 8 bases from V and 1 base from J, with 14 bases between. The germline V gene encodes CDR1 MNHNY and CDR2 SVGAGI (reference sequence).